The sequence of this T cell receptor beta chain was determined in a study of cytomegalovirus exposure and HLA in healthy donors. PCR primers comprised 60 Vbeta and 13 Jbeta primers. Data came from immunoSEQ multiplex PCR; TCRdb stores just in-frame clones and leaves some out. The sample holds roughly 110,000 clones, roughly four fifths seen once. The CDR3 contains 16 residues. V was clipped by 1 base and J by 4 bases, with 16 bases between them. The V gene's germline CDR1 is SGHAT and CDR2 FQDESV (reference sequence). This chain uses TRBV11-1 with TRBJ1-1; weak D call: TRBD1 (5 bases). The sample comprised PBMCs. The receptor's source is a woman aged 45-65 years in good health and CMV-seropositive. CDR3 bases: TGTGCCAGCAGCTTAGAATCGCCCAGGGAGGGCACTGAAGCTTTCTTT. Its protein product is CASSLESPREGTEAFF. The full variable domain, completed using reference TRBV11-1 and TRBJ1-1, is EAEVAQSPRYKITEKSQAVAFWCDPISGHATLYWYRQILGQGPELLVQFQDESVVDDSQLPKDRFSAERLKGVDSTLKIQPAELGDSAMYLCASSLESPREGTEAFFGQGTRLTVV.